This T cell receptor (beta chain) was sequenced for a study of T cell responses to AZD1222 COVID-19 vaccine. The study's findings and limits: The donor cohort was predominantly white British with a female majority, and clonal diversity may have been underestimated. Seropositive status at baseline applied to only five to seven AZD1222 recipients.

Note on this clone: Its antigen remains unknown.

Profiled with immunoSEQ multiplex PCR; TCRdb holds only in-frame clones, not every one. This repertoire shows about 130,000 clones, 65% to 90% found once; its top ten account for around 8.3%. The germline V gene has CDR1 SGDLS and CDR2 YYNGEE. J gave up 0 bases and V 2 bases, and 5 bases lay outside the gene matches. CDR3 size: 15 residues. The rearrangement links TRBV9 to TRBJ2-7, with 7 positions matching TRBD2. The sequencing here drew on peripheral blood, taken 28 days after the second dose of the MenACWY control vaccine. The receptor was isolated from an adult who received the MenACWY meningococcal vaccine as a control. In DNA form, the CDR3 reads TGTGCCAGCAGCGTTGCGGGGGAAAGCTCCTACGAGCAGTACTTC. Its protein is CASSVAGESSYEQYF.